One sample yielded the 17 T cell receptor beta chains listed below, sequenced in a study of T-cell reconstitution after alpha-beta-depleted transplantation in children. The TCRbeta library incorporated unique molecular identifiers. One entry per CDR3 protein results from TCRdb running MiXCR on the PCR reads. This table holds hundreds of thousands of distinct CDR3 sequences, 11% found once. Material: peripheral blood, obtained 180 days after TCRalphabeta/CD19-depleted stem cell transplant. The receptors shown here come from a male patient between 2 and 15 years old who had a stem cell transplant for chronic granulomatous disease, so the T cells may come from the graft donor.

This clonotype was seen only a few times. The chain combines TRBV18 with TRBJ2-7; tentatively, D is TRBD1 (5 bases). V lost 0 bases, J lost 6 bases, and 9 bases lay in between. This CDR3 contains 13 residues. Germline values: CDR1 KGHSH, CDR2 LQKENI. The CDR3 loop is CASSPPTASEQYF. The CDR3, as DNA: TGTGCCAGCTCACCACCGACAGCTTCCGAGCAGTACTTC.

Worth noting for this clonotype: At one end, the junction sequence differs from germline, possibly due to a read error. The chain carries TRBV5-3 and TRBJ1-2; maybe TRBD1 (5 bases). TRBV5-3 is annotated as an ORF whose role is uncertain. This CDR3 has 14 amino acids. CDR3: CARSLGPAGDGYTF. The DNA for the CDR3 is TGTGCCAGGAGCTTGGGGCCCGCCGGCGATGGCTACACCTTC.

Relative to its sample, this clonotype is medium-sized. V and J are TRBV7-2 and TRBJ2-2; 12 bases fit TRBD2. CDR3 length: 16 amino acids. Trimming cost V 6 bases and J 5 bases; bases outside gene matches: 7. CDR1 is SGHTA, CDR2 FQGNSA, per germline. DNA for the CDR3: TGTGCCAGCAGACCCCTAGCGGGAGGGGGTACCGGGGAGCTGTTTTTT. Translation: CASRPLAGGGTGELFF.

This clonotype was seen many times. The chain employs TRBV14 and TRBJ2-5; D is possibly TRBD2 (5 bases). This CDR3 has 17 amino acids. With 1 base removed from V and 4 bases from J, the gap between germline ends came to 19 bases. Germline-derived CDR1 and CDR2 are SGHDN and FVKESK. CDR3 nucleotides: TGTGCCAGCAGCCAAGTTCGATGGGCCGGGGAAGGAGAGACCCAGTACTTC. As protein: CASSQVRWAGEGETQYF.

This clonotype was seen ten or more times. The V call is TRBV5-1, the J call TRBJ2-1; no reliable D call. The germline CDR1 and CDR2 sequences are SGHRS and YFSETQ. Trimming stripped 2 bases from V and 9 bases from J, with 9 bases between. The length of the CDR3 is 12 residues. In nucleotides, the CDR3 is TGCGCCAGCAGCTTTCTCCTCGGTGAGCAGTTCTTC. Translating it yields CASSFLLGEQFF. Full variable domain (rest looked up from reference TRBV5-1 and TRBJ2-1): KAGVTQTPRYLIKTRGQQVTLSCSPISGHRSVSWYQQTPGQGLQFLFEYFSETQRNKGNFPGRFSGRQFSNSRSEMNVSTLELGDSALYLCASSFLLGEQFFGPGTRLTVL.

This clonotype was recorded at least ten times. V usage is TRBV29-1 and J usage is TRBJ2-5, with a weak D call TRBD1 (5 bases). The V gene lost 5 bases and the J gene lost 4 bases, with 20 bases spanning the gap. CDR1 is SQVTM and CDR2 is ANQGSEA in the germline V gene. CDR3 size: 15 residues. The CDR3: CSVSKGSGWGETQYF. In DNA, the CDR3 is TGCAGCGTTTCCAAAGGGTCAGGGTGGGGAGAGACCCAGTACTTC.

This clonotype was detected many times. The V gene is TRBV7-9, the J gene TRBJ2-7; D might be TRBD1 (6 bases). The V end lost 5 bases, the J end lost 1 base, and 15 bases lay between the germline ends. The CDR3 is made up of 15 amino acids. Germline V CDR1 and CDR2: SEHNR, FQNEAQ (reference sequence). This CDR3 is CASSLPRDNSYEQYF. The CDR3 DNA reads TGTGCCAGCAGCCTCCCCCGGGACAATTCCTACGAGCAGTACTTC. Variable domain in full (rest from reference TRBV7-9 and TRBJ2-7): DTGVSQNPRHKITKRGQNVTFRCDPISEHNRLYWYRQTLGQGPEFLTYFQNEAQLEKSRLLSDRFSAERPKGSFSTLEIQRTEQGDSAMYLCASSLPRDNSYEQYFGPGTRLTVT.

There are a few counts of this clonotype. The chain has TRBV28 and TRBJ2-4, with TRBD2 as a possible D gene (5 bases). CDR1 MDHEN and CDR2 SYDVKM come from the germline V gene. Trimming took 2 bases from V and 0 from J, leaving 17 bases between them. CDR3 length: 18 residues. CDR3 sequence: CASSLGSRGGRAKNIQYF. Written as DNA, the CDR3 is TGTGCCAGCAGTTTAGGTTCTCGAGGAGGTAGAGCCAAAAACATTCAGTACTTC.

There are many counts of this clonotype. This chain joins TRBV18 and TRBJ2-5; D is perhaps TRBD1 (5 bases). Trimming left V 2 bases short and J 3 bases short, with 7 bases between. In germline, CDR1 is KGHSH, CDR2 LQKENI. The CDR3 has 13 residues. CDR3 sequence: CASSPIGEETQYF. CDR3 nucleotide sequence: TGTGCCAGCTCACCAATAGGGGAAGAGACCCAGTACTTC.

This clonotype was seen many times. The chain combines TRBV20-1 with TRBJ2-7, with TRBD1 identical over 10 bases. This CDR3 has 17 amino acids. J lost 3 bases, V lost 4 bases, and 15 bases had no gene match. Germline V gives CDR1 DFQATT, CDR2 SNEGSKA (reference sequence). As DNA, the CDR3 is TGCAGTGCTACCGCCCCCGGGACAGGGGAGGTTGTCTACGAGCAGTACTTC. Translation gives CSATAPGTGEVVYEQYF.

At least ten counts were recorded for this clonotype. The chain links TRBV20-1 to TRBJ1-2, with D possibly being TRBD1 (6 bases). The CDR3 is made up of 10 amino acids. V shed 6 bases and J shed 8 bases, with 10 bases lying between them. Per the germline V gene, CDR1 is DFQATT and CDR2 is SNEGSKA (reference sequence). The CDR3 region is CSAAGVGYTF. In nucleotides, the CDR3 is TGCAGTGCAGCAGGGGTCGGCTACACCTTC.

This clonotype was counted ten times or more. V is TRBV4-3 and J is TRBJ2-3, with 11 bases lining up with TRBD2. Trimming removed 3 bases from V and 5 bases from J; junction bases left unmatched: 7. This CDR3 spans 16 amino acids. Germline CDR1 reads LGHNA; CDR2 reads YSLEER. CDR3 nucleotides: TGCGCCAGCAGCCAGGTTAGCGGGGGGGCCGTAGATACGCAGTATTTT. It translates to CASSQVSGGAVDTQYF.

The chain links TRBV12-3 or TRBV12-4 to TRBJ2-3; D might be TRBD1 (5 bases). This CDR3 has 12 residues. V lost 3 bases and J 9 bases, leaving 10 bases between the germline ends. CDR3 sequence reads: CASSLVGPTQYF. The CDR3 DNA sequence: TGTGCCAGCAGTTTGGTGGGGCCCACGCAGTATTTT.

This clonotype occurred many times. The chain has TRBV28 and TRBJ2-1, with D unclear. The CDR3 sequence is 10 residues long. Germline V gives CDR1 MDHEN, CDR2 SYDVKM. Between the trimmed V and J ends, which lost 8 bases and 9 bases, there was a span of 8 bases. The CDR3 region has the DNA TGTGCCAGCTTGGGGTTTGAGCAGTTCTTC. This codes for CASLGFEQFF.

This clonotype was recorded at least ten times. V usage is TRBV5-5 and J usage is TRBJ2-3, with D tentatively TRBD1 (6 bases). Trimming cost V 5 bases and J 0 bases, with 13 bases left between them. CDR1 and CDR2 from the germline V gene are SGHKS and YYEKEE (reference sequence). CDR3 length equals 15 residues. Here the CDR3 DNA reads TGTGCCAGCAGTTACCAGGGGACCAGCACAGATACGCAGTATTTT. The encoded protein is CASSYQGTSTDTQYF. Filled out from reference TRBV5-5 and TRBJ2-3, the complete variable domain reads DAGVTQSPTHLIKTRGQQVTLRCSPISGHKSVSWYQQVLGQGPQFIFQYYEKEERGRGNFPDRFSARQFPNYSSELNVNALLLGDSALYLCASSYQGTSTDTQYFGPGTRLTVL.

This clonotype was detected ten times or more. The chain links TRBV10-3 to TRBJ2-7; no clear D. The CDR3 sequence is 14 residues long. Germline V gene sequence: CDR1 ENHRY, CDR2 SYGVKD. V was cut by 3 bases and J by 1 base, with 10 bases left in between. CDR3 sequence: CAISDDGKSYEQYF. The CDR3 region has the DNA TGTGCCATCAGTGATGATGGAAAGTCCTACGAGCAGTACTTC.

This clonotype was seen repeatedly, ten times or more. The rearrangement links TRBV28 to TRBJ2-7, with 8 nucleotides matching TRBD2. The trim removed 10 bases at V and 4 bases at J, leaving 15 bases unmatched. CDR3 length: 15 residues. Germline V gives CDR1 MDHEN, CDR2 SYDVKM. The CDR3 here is CATSNSGGGLYEQYF. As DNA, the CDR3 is TGTGCCACCTCAAATTCGGGAGGGGGTTTATACGAGCAGTACTTC.